Following are 4 T cell receptor beta chains from one sample sequenced in a study of blood T cell repertoires in COVID-19. The assay was immunoSEQ multiplex PCR, and TCRdb's table has in-frame clones only and misses some. The table shows about 200,000 clones, with roughly 80% occurring only once. Sample: peripheral blood. The receptors stem from a human donor in a cohort sampled during active COVID-19.

Only a few counts were recorded for this clone. V and J are TRBV4-1 and TRBJ1-2; possibly TRBD1 for D (5 bases). The germline CDR1 and CDR2 sequences are MGHRA and YSYEKL. Between the trimmed V and J ends, which lost 1 base and 2 bases, there was a span of 8 bases. The CDR3 is 14 residues long. The DNA for the CDR3 is TGCGCCAGCAGCCAAGCCCCAGGGAACTATGGCTACACCTTC. Its protein is CASSQAPGNYGYTF.

This sequence joins TRBV28 and TRBJ2-5; TRBD1 agrees at 9 bases. Germline assignment: CDR1 MDHEN and CDR2 SYDVKM. This CDR3 spans 14 amino acids. J was trimmed by 0 bases and V by 8 bases; bases with no gene match: 4. CDR3 in amino acids: CASGTGLNQETQYF. In DNA, the CDR3 is TGTGCCAGCGGGACAGGGCTCAACCAAGAGACCCAGTACTTC.

V is TRBV6-1 and J is TRBJ1-2, with 7 nucleotides matching TRBD1. This CDR3 is built from 14 residues. Trimming cost V 0 bases and J 4 bases; bases outside gene matches: 2. The germline V gene encodes CDR1 MNHNS and CDR2 SASEGT. The CDR3 protein is CASSEAGTVYGYTF. In nucleotides, the CDR3 is TGTGCCAGCAGTGAAGCGGGGACAGTCTATGGCTACACCTTC.

The V and J genes are TRBV3-1 (or the pseudogene TRBV3-2) and TRBJ1-3; TRBD1 matches at 9 bases. Germline values: CDR1 LGHDT, CDR2 YNNKEL (reference sequence). The CDR3 runs to 15 residues. J gave up 7 bases and V 2 bases, and 6 bases lay outside the gene matches. The CDR3: CASSQTGTGYNTIYF. CDR3 nucleotide sequence: TGTGCCAGCAGCCAAACCGGGACAGGGTACAACACCATATATTTT.